The text below deals with one TCR beta chain. The antigen is unknown. Different DNA sequences within this sample yield the same CDR3. These data belong to a study of graft-versus-host responses after intestinal transplantation. Overall study context: After anti-thymocyte globulin induction, recipients took tacrolimus and steroids for about 3 years. Notes on the study in general: The study associated peak circulating GvH clone levels with early post-transplant HvG declines. GvH clonotypes were identified within recipient marrow, with a subset emerging first in ileum or blood. Subjects displaying graft-donor T cell macrochimerism possessed elevated graft-versus-host to host-versus-graft clonal ratios inside allografts.

Germline V lookup: CDR1 LGHNA, CDR2 YSLEER. Between the trimmed V and J ends, which lost 1 base and 2 bases, there was a span of 6 bases. The CDR3 totals 15 residues. Libraries were prepared by immunoSEQ multiplex PCR; TCRdb keeps only in-frame clonotypes and omits some of them. The table records 80,000 to 95,000 clones, roughly 91% of them present only once. This rearrangement joins TRBV4-3 to TRBJ1-6, with TRBD1 as a possible D gene (6 bases). The specimen comprised unstimulated CD8+ T cells sorted from spleen or lymph node cells, sampled before intestinal transplant. This sequence was found in a human donor who received an intestinal transplant. CDR3: CASSQGTAYNSPLHF. DNA of the CDR3: TGCGCCAGCAGCCAAGGGACAGCCTATAATTCACCCCTCCACTTT.